The sequence of this T cell receptor (beta chain) was determined in a study of OX40 agonist ivuxolimab in advanced cancers. At the level of the study: Patients' therapy was ivuxolimab, an antibody that acts as an agonist of OX40 (CD134).

Produced via immunoSEQ multiplex PCR; TCRdb's table is partial and in-frame only. This sample has roughly 87,000 clones, with approximately 90% found just once. The CDR3 loop spans 14 amino acids. Germline lookup yields CDR1 SGHNT and CDR2 YYREEE (reference sequence). Trimming removed 1 base from V and 1 base from J, with 7 bases in between. Points on this clone: The target antigen is unknown.

Autoimmune disease history or systemic immunosuppression was exclusionary. Study findings and constraints: Individuals who were partial responders at 0.1-3.0 mg/kg had clonal expansion that ranked among the lowest. At 0.1 to 3.0 mg/kg, CD4+ and CD8+ blood T cells expanded clonally by week 6.

The J gene is TRBJ2-3, the V gene TRBV5-4; D might be TRBD1 (5 bases). Source: CD4+ or CD8+ T cells sorted from blood, taken in a trial of the OX40 agonist ivuxolimab. The receptor was derived from an adult with an advanced solid tumor such as melanoma, head and neck, liver or kidney cancer. CDR3 sequence: CASSLSRGTDTQYF. The CDR3 bases are TGTGCCAGCAGCTTGTCCAGGGGCACAGATACGCAGTATTTT.